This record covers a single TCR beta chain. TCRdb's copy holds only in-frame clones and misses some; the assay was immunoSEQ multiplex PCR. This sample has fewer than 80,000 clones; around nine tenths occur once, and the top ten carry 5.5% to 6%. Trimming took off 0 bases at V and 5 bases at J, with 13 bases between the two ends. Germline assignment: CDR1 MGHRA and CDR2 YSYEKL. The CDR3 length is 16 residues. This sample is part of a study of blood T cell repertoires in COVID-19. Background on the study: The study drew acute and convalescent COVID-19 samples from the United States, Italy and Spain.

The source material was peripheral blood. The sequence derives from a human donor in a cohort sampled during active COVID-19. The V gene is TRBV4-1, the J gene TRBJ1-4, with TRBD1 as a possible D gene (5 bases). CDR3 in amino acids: CASSQDRARTNEKLFF. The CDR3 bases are TGCGCCAGCAGCCAAGATCGGGCCAGGACAAATGAAAAACTGTTTTTT.